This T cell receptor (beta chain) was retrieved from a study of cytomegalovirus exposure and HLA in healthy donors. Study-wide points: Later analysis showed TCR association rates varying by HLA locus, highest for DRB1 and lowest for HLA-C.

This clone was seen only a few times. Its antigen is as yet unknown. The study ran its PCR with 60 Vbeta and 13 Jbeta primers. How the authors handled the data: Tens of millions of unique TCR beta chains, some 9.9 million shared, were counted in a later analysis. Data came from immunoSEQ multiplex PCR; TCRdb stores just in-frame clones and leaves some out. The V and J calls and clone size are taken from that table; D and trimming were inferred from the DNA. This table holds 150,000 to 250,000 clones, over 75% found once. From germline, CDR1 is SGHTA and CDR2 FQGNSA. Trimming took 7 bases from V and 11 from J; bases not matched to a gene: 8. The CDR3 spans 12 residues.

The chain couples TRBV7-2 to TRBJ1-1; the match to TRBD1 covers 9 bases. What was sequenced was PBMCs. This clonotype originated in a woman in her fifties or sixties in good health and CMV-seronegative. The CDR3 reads CASNQQGAEAFF. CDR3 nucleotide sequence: TGTGCCAGCAACCAACAGGGGGCCGAGGCTTTCTTT. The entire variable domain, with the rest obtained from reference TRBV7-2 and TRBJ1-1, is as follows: GAGVSQSPSNKVTEKGKDVELRCDPISGHTALYWYRQSLGQGLEFLIYFQGNSAPDKSGLPSDRFSAERTGGSVSTLTIQRTQQEDSAVYLCASNQQGAEAFFGQGTRLTVV.